These 30 T cell receptor beta chains came from one sample sequenced in a study of T cells in women clearing cervical HPV infection. Sequenced by immunoSEQ multiplex PCR; TCRdb stores in-frame clones only, minus some. The clone table shows under 35,000 clones, with the ten largest holding 3% to 4%. The sample comprised blood buffy coat. These TCRs come from a woman aged 18-69 years with a cervical HPV16 infection that either progressed to CIN3+ or cleared (not recorded which).

The CDR3 reads CASSLAIDEQYF. Incomplete CDR3 DNA: TGTGCCAGCAGCTTAGCCATTGACGAG. The rearrangement uses TRBV11-2 and TRBJ2-7, with unresolved D. The sequence runs out 3 residues before the end of the CDR3; the remainder is reconstructed from the germline J gene. The ends were cut back, 1 base at V and 5 bases at J, with 6 bases in the middle. The CDR3 sequence is 12 residues long. Germline-derived CDR1 and CDR2 are SGHAT and FQNNGV.

Of note for this clone: The sequence runs out 3 residues before the end of the CDR3; the remainder is reconstructed from the germline J gene. This chain connects TRBV7-3 to TRBJ2-1, with 7 bases that match TRBD2. With 3 bases clipped from V and 8 bases from J, the junction kept 4 bases outside the gene matches. This CDR3 region has 13 residues. The germline CDR1 and CDR2 sequences are SGHTA and FQGTGA. Partial CDR3 DNA: TGTGCCAGCAGCTTTGGACTAGGGTATGAG. Translated: CASSFGLGYE. The full CDR3 is CASSFGLGYEQFF.

As regards this clone: Read coverage stops 3 residues before the CDR3 terminus; the germline J gene supplies the remainder. This chain joins TRBV20-1 and TRBJ2-3, with 8 positions matching TRBD2. Per the germline V gene, CDR1 is DFQATT and CDR2 is SNEGSKA (reference sequence). This CDR3 is built from 15 residues. V lost 6 bases to trimming and J lost 4 bases; unmatched junction nucleotides: 12. The CDR3 loop is CSALRAGGEADTQYF. The part of the CDR3 DNA that was read is TGCAGTGCCCTACGGGCGGGGGGAGAAGCAGATACG.

Note on this clone: The sequence runs out 3 residues before the end of the CDR3; the remainder is reconstructed from the germline J gene. The sample holds other DNA sequences that translate to the same CDR3. This chain links TRBV18 with TRBJ2-7, with D possibly TRBD1 on 6 matching bases. The CDR3 runs to 16 residues. V lost 0 bases, J lost 3 bases, and 15 bases lay in between. Germline CDR1 reads KGHSH; CDR2 reads LQKENI. The chain's CDR3 is CASSPPHPRQDYEQYF. Partial CDR3 DNA: TGTGCCAGCTCACCACCCCACCCAAGACAGGACTACGAG. Using reference TRBV18 and TRBJ2-7 for the parts outside the CDR3, the full variable domain is NAGVMQNPRHLVRRRGQEARLRCSPMKGHSHVYWYRQLPEEGLKFMVYLQKENIIDESGMPKERFSAEFPKEGPSILRIQQVVRGDSAAYFCASSPPHPRQDYEQYFGPGTRLTVT.

A note on this clone: Read data end 3 residues before the CDR3 end; the end is taken from the germline J gene. The V and J genes are TRBV30 and TRBJ2-7, with D possibly being TRBD1 (6 bases). V was trimmed by 0 bases and J by 0 bases, leaving 12 bases between them. The CDR3 contains 15 residues. The V gene's germline CDR1 is GTSNPN and CDR2 SVGIG (reference sequence). The CDR3 protein is CAWSVWDTRSYEQYF. CDR3 DNA (partial): TGTGCCTGGAGTGTTTGGGACACCCGCTCCTACGAG.

Comments on this clone: The read ends 3 residues before the CDR3 terminus; that terminus is restored from the germline J gene. The chain links TRBV20-1 to TRBJ1-3; D not certain. Germline-derived CDR1 and CDR2 are DFQATT and SNEGSKA (reference sequence). Trimming took off 6 bases at V and 5 bases at J, with 23 bases between the two ends. The CDR3 is 16 amino acids. The CDR3 protein is CSATPVALNKRNTIYF. The CDR3 DNA, read in part, is TGCAGTGCCACTCCGGTAGCATTGAACAAAAGAAACACC.

Of note for this clone: The read is 3 residues too short to cover the CDR3 end, so that end is filled in from the germline J gene. The genes are TRBV19 and TRBJ2-4; 7 bases are a match to TRBD1. This CDR3 has 13 residues. The germline gives CDR1 LNHDA, CDR2 SQIVND (reference sequence). CDR3 bases read: TGTGCCAGTAGCCCGACAGGGTACTATGGT. It encodes CASSPTGYYG. The whole CDR3 sequence is CASSPTGYYGQYF. Drawing the rest from reference TRBV19 and TRBJ2-4, the complete variable domain is DGGITQSPKYLFRKEGQNVTLSCEQNLNHDAMYWYRQDPGQGLRLIYYSQIVNDFQKGDIAEGYSVSREKKESFPLTVTSAQKNPTAFYLCASSPTGYYGQYFGAGTRLSVL.

As to this clone: The CDR3 end falls 3 residues outside the read, so it is completed with the germline J gene. The rearrangement uses TRBV20-1 and TRBJ2-4; TRBD1 matches 9 bases. With V trimmed by 1 base and J by 9 bases, 1 base remained unmatched. CDR3 size: 12 residues. CDR1 is DFQATT, CDR2 SNEGSKA, per germline (reference sequence). CDR3 region: CSARGTGAIQYF. The covered CDR3 bases are TGCAGTGCTAGAGGGACAGGGGCCATT.

A note on this clone: Sequencing ends 3 residues short of the CDR3 end; the germline J gene provides the rest. This chain links TRBV20-1 with TRBJ2-7; TRBD2 aligns across 13 bases. CDR1 is DFQATT, CDR2 SNEGSKA, per germline (reference sequence). The CDR3 loop spans 15 amino acids. Trimming removed 5 bases from V and 5 bases from J; junction bases left unmatched: 9. This CDR3 reads CSAPGTSGNFHEQYF. Partial CDR3 DNA: TGCAGTGCTCCAGGGACTAGCGGGAATTTCCACGAG.

Details on this clone: The read is 3 residues too short to cover the CDR3 end, so that end is filled in from the germline J gene. This sequence joins TRBV30 and TRBJ1-4; 7 positions match TRBD1. Germline CDR1 is GTSNPN and CDR2 is SVGIG (reference sequence). The CDR3 totals 13 residues. Unmatched junction bases numbered 4, after V lost 2 bases and J lost 7 bases. CDR3 in amino acids: CAWSSQGGEKLFF. The part of the CDR3 DNA that was read is TGTGCCTGGAGTAGCCAGGGGGGTGAAAAA. The variable domain in full, completed from reference TRBV30 and TRBJ1-4, reads SQTIHQWPATLVQPVGSPLSLECTVEGTSNPNLYWYRQAAGRGLQLLFYSVGIGQISSEVPQNLSASRPQDRQFILSSKKLLLSDSGFYLCAWSSQGGEKLFFGSGTQLSVL.

The DNA read from the CDR3 is TGTGCCACCAGTGACACGGGACAGATCTACGAG. Its protein is CATSDTGQIYE. The full CDR3 protein reads CATSDTGQIYEQYF. The rearrangement uses TRBV24-1 and TRBJ2-7, with 7 bases lining up with TRBD1. The CDR3 end falls 3 residues outside the read, so it is completed with the germline J gene. The CDR3 covers 14 residues. V was pared by 4 bases and J by 3 bases, with 5 bases of the junction left unmatched. Germline V gene sequence: CDR1 KGHDR, CDR2 SFDVKD.

Points on this clone: The read ends 3 residues shy of where the CDR3 ends; the end is completed using the germline J gene. The chain is built from TRBV7-9 and TRBJ1-1; D is perhaps TRBD1 (5 bases). This CDR3 spans 13 amino acids. The germline V and J ends were trimmed by 0 bases and 6 bases, with 8 bases remaining between them. Per germline, CDR1 SEHNR and CDR2 FQNEAQ (reference sequence). The CDR3 spells CASSLATGAEAFF. CDR3 DNA, as far as it was read: TGTGCCAGCAGCTTAGCGACGGGGGCTGAA.

Notes on this clone: The sequenced fragment ends 3 residues before the CDR3 boundary, so the rest is inferred from the germline J gene. V is TRBV13 and J is TRBJ1-2; 8 bases are a match to TRBD1. Germline V gives CDR1 PRHDT, CDR2 FYEKMQ (reference sequence). The CDR3 length is 16 residues. Unmatched junction bases numbered 13, after V lost 6 bases and J lost 4 bases. The DNA read from the CDR3 is TGTGCCAGCAGTTCGACCGGGACAGGACCTTTCTATGGC. It codes for CASSSTGTGPFYG. The complete CDR3 protein is CASSSTGTGPFYGYTF.

A remark on this clone: The CDR3 end is not reached by the read, which stops 3 residues before it; the germline J gene fills it in. This chain joins TRBV7-8 and TRBJ2-5; 7 positions agree with TRBD1. Germline V gives CDR1 SGHVS, CDR2 FQNEAQ. With V trimmed by 5 bases and J by 4 bases, 16 bases remained unmatched. The CDR3 runs 17 residues. The CDR3 sequence is CASSHPTYRQGRETQYF. The CDR3 DNA, read in part, is TGTGCCAGCAGCCATCCCACCTATCGACAGGGCAGAGAGACC.

The chain's CDR3 is CSAVDRGIYEQYF. Partial CDR3 DNA: TGCAGTGCCGTGGACAGGGGTATCTACGAG. The J gene is TRBJ2-7, the V gene TRBV20-1, with TRBD1 matching over 9 bases. The CDR3 end is not reached by the read, which stops 3 residues before it; the germline J gene fills it in. The CDR3 consists of 13 residues. V was clipped by 6 bases and J by 3 bases; unmatched bases: 6. CDR1 DFQATT and CDR2 SNEGSKA come from the germline V gene (reference sequence).

Regarding this clone: The sequenced fragment ends 3 residues before the CDR3 boundary, so the rest is inferred from the germline J gene. The gene calls are TRBV6-2 or TRBV6-3 and TRBJ2-5; D gene ambiguous. CDR1 and CDR2 (germline): MNHEY, SVGEGT. This CDR3 has 14 residues. The V and J ends lost 4 bases and 2 bases respectively, with 11 bases between them. CDR3 DNA (partial): TGTGCCAGCAGTTGGGCAGGAAAGCAAGAGACC. This translates into CASSWAGKQET. The whole CDR3 protein is CASSWAGKQETQYF.

On this clone itself: Coverage ceases 3 residues before the CDR3 finishes, and the germline J gene fills in the end. The rearrangement links TRBV5-4 to TRBJ2-1; TRBD2 matches 9 bases. CDR1 is SGHNT and CDR2 is YYREEE in the germline V gene (reference sequence). Losses at the gene ends were 3 bases for V and 2 bases for J; bases not matched to a gene: 3. The length of the CDR3 is 15 residues. Partial CDR3 DNA: TGTGCCAGCAGCTCGACTAGCGGAGCCTACAATGAG. It codes for CASSSTSGAYNE. The complete CDR3 reads CASSSTSGAYNEQFF.

Concerning this clone itself: The CDR3 end is not reached by the read, which stops 3 residues before it; the germline J gene fills it in. The chain uses TRBV11-2 and TRBJ1-1; TRBD1 matches at 8 bases. Per germline, CDR1 SGHAT and CDR2 FQNNGV. After removal of 3 bases from V and 1 base from J, the junction contained 4 bases not matched to a gene. The CDR3 is 15 residues long. The CDR3 bases that were read are TGTGCCAGCAGCTTCTCCGGGACAGGGAACACTGAA. It yields the protein CASSFSGTGNTE. The complete CDR3 sequence is CASSFSGTGNTEAFF. The full variable domain, its missing parts supplied by reference TRBV11-2 and TRBJ1-1, is EAGVAQSPRYKIIEKRQSVAFWCNPISGHATLYWYQQILGQGPKLLIQFQNNGVVDDSQLPKDRFSAERLKGVDSTLKIQPAKLEDSAVYLCASSFSGTGNTEAFFGQGTRLTVV.

According to its frequency, this clone is medium-sized. The read finishes 3 residues shy of the CDR3 end, and the germline J gene is used to complete it. The J gene is TRBJ2-4, the V gene TRBV18; TRBD1 matches at 8 bases. Germline V gene lookup returns CDR1 KGHSH and CDR2 LQKENI. The CDR3 runs to 15 residues. The sequenced CDR3 bases are TGTGCCAGCTCACCGGATGGACAGGGTTTCAGCGCT. This translates into CASSPDGQGFSA. The whole CDR3 sequence is CASSPDGQGFSAQYF. The complete variable domain, with remaining parts taken from reference TRBV18 and TRBJ2-4, reads NAGVMQNPRHLVRRRGQEARLRCSPMKGHSHVYWYRQLPEEGLKFMVYLQKENIIDESGMPKERFSAEFPKEGPSILRIQQVVRGDSAAYFCASSPDGQGFSAQYFGAGTRLSVL.

To note about this clone: The CDR3 is cut off 3 residues early in the read; its end comes from the germline J gene. V usage is TRBV7-9 and J usage is TRBJ2-1, with TRBD2 as a possible D gene (6 bases). Trimming cost V 3 bases and J 8 bases, with 14 bases left between them. This CDR3 is 14 amino acids long. Germline CDR1 SEHNR, CDR2 FQNEAQ (reference sequence). CDR3 DNA (partial): TGTGCCAGCAGCTTGTCCTCGGGGGATGATGAG. It specifies CASSLSSGDDE. The whole CDR3 protein reads CASSLSSGDDEQFF.

Concerning this clone: The sequenced fragment ends 3 residues before the CDR3 boundary, so the rest is inferred from the germline J gene. The chain has TRBV2 and TRBJ2-3; TRBD2 matches at 9 bases. V was pared by 8 bases and J by 4 bases, with 10 bases of the junction left unmatched. The CDR3 sequence is 15 residues long. Germline CDR1 reads SNHLY; CDR2 reads FYNNEI. The CDR3 protein is CASLSSGRTPDTQYF. CDR3 DNA (partial): TGTGCCAGCTTGTCCAGCGGGAGGACCCCAGATACG. Together with reference TRBV2 and TRBJ2-3, the CDR3 gives the full variable domain: EPEVTQTPSHQVTQMGQEVILRCVPISNHLYFYWYRQILGQKVEFLVSFYNNEISEKSEIFDDQFSVERPDGSNFTLKIRSTKLEDSAMYFCASLSSGRTPDTQYFGPGTRLTVL.

Regarding this clone: A junction end diverges from the germline sequence, so it may reflect a read error. The CDR3 goes on 3 residues after the read ends, and that part is filled in from the germline J gene. V usage is TRBV4-2 and J usage is TRBJ2-1, with TRBD2 matching 8 bases. This CDR3 contains 15 residues. The germline V gene encodes CDR1 LGHNA and CDR2 YNFKEQ. CDR3 sequence reads: CASSPGTSSYNEQFF. CDR3 DNA, as far as it was read: TGCGCCAGCAGCCCCGGGACTAGCTCCTACAATGAG.

Comment on this clone: The read terminates 3 residues ahead of where the CDR3 ends, so the germline J gene completes it. The rearrangement joins TRBV28 to TRBJ2-7; 9 nucleotides agree with TRBD1. This CDR3 comprises 15 residues. The germline V gene encodes CDR1 MDHEN and CDR2 SYDVKM. The trim removed 6 bases at V and 3 bases at J, leaving 9 bases unmatched. CDR3 bases read: TGTGCCAGCAGAACTGTACGGGACAGGGTCTACGAG. This translates into CASRTVRDRVYE. Given in full, the CDR3 is CASRTVRDRVYEQYF.

To note about this clone: The CDR3 is cut off 3 residues early in the read; its end comes from the germline J gene. The chain has TRBV20-1 and TRBJ2-5, with D perhaps matching TRBD1 (6 bases). Trimming left V 3 bases short and J 5 bases short, with 16 bases between. The germline V gene encodes CDR1 DFQATT and CDR2 SNEGSKA (reference sequence). The CDR3 contains 14 residues. CDR3 DNA (partial): TGCAGTGCTAGTTTTCGGGACACTCTGGAGACC. As protein: CSASFRDTLET. The CDR3 as a whole reads CSASFRDTLETQYF.

Notes on this clone: The CDR3 end lies 3 residues beyond the end of the read and is filled in from the germline J gene. The V call is TRBV7-9, the J call TRBJ1-1; D not certain. Germline CDR1 and CDR2: SEHNR and FQNEAQ (reference sequence). There are 13 residues in the CDR3. With 2 bases removed from V and 1 base from J, the gap between germline ends came to 5 bases. The CDR3 here is CASSLIGNTEAFF. The sequenced part of the CDR3 DNA is TGTGCCAGCAGCTTAATCGGGAACACTGAA.

To note about this clone: The CDR3 is cut off 3 residues early in the read; its end comes from the germline J gene. V is TRBV30 and J is TRBJ2-3, with TRBD2 matching over 10 bases. The germline V gene encodes CDR1 GTSNPN and CDR2 SVGIG (reference sequence). J lost 2 bases, V lost 5 bases, and 7 bases had no gene match. This CDR3 contains 15 residues. The part of the CDR3 DNA that was read is TGTGCCTGGTTACCTAGCGGGAGCCTCACAGATACG. Residues: CAWLPSGSLTDT. The whole CDR3 sequence reads CAWLPSGSLTDTQYF.

About this clone: The observed sequence ends 3 residues before the CDR3 terminus, with the missing tail filled in from the germline J gene. The chain joins TRBV19 to TRBJ2-4; the D gene is possibly TRBD2 (5 bases). The CDR3 totals 14 residues. Germline lookup yields CDR1 LNHDA and CDR2 SQIVND (reference sequence). The chain's CDR3 is CASSILAGGYGQYF. The covered CDR3 bases are TGTGCCAGTAGTATTTTGGCAGGAGGCTATGGT.

Concerning this clone itself: Read coverage stops 3 residues before the CDR3 terminus; the germline J gene supplies the remainder. The rearrangement links TRBV6-1 to TRBJ1-1; tentative D call: TRBD1 (6 bases). This CDR3 contains 14 residues. V lost 2 bases and J lost 0, with 7 bases in between. Germline V gene sequence: CDR1 MNHNS, CDR2 SASEGT. The part of the CDR3 DNA that was read is TGTGCCAGCAGTGAACAGGGGATGAACACTGAA. Translating it yields CASSEQGMNTE. The CDR3 in its entirety is CASSEQGMNTEAFF.

In the case of this clone: The CDR3 end is not reached by the read, which stops 3 residues before it; the germline J gene fills it in. The chain links TRBV20-1 to TRBJ2-3, with D possibly TRBD2 on 5 matching bases. This CDR3 contains 16 residues. Trimming pared 4 bases from V and 1 base from J, leaving 18 bases between. Germline lookup yields CDR1 DFQATT and CDR2 SNEGSKA (reference sequence). This CDR3 is CSAIRTQFVRTDTQYF. CDR3 bases read: TGCAGTGCTATCAGGACTCAATTTGTTCGCACAGATACG.

As regards this clone: Sequencing ends 3 residues short of the CDR3 end; the germline J gene provides the rest. The genes are TRBV5-1 and TRBJ1-2; tentative D call: TRBD1 (5 bases). The CDR3 runs to 13 residues. CDR1 and CDR2 from the germline V gene are SGHRS and YFSETQ. Trimming removed 3 bases from V and 2 bases from J, with 8 bases in between. The CDR3 spells CASSWGGNYGYTF. CDR3 DNA, as far as it was read: TGCGCCAGCAGCTGGGGGGGGAACTATGGC.